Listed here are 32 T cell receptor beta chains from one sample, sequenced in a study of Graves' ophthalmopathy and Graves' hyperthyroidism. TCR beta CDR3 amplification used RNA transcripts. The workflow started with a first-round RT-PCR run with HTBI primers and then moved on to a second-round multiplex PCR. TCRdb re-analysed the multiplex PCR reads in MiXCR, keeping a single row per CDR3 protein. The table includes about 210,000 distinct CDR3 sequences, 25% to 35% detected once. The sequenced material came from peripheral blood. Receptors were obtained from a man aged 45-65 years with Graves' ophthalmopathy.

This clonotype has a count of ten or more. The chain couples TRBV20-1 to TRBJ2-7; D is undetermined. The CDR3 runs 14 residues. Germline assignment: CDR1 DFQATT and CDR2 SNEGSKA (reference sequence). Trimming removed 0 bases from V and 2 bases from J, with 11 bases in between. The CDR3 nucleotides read TGCAGTGCTAGAGATCAAGGGAAAACCTACGAGCAGTACTTC. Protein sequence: CSARDQGKTYEQYF.

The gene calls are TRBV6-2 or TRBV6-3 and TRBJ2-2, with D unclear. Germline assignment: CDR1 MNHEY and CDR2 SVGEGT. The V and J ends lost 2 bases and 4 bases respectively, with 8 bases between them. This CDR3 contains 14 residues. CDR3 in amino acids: CASSYLRTTGELFF. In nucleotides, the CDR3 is TGTGCCAGCAGTTACCTACGGACCACCGGGGAGCTGTTTTTT.

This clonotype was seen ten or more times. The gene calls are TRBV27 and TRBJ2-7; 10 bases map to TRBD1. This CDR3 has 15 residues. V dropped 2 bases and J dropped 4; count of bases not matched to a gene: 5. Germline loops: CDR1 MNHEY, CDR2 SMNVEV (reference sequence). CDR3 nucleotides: TGTGCCAGCAGTTTAATATCGGACAGGGGGTACGAGCAGTACTTC. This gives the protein CASSLISDRGYEQYF.

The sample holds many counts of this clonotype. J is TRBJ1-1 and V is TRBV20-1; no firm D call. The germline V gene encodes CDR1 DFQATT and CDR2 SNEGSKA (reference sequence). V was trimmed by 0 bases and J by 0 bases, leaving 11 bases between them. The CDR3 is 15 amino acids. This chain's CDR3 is CSARDRRGLNTEAFF. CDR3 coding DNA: TGCAGTGCTAGAGACCGGAGAGGCTTGAACACTGAAGCTTTCTTT.

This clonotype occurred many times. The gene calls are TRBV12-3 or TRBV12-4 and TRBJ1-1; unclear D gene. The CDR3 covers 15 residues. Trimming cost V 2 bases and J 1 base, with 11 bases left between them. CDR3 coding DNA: TGTGCCAGCAGTTTAAGGCCCGGTAAGAACACTGAAGCTTTCTTT. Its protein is CASSLRPGKNTEAFF.

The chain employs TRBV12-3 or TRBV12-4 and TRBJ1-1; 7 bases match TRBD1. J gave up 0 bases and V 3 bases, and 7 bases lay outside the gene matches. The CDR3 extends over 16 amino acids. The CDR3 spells CASSLGTVIMNTEAFF. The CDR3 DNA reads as TGTGCCAGCAGTTTGGGGACAGTCATCATGAACACTGAAGCTTTCTTT.

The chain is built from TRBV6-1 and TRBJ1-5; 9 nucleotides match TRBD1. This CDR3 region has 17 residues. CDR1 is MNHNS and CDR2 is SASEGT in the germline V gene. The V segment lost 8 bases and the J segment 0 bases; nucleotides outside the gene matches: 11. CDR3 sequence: CASRRDRVRDSNQPQHF. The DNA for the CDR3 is TGTGCCAGCCGGCGGGACAGGGTTCGCGATAGCAATCAGCCCCAGCATTTT.

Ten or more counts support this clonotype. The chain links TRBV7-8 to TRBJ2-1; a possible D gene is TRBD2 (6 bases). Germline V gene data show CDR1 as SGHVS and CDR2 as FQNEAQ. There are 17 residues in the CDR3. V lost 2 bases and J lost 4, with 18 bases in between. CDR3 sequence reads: CASSLYRAGRKYNEQFF. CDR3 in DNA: TGTGCCAGCAGCTTATATCGTGCGGGGAGAAAGTACAATGAGCAGTTCTTC.

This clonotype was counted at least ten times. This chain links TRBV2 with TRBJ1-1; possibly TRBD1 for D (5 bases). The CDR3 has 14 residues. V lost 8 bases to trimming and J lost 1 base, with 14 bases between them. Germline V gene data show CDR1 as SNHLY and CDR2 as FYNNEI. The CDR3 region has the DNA TGTGCCAGCTCAGTCGGGGGTTCGAACACTGAAGCTTTCTTT. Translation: CASSVGGSNTEAFF.

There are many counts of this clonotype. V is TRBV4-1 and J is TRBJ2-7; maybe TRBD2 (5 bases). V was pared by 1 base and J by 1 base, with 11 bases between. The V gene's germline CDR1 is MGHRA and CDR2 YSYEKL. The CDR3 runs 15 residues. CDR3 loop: CASSQVRAASYEQYF. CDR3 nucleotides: TGCGCCAGCAGCCAAGTGCGGGCAGCATCCTACGAGCAGTACTTC.

CDR3 in amino acids: CASSLGQGYSNQPQHF. The CDR3 nucleotides read TGTGCCAGCAGCTTAGGACAGGGTTATAGCAATCAGCCCCAGCATTTT. This chain connects TRBV11-2 to TRBJ1-5; TRBD1 aligns across 7 bases. There are 16 residues in the CDR3. The trim removed 1 base at V and 0 bases at J, leaving 3 bases unmatched. The germline V gene encodes CDR1 SGHAT and CDR2 FQNNGV.

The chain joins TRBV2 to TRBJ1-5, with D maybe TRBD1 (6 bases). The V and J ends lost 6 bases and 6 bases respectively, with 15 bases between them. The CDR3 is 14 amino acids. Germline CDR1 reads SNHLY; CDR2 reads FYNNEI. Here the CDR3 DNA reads TGTGCCAGCAGAAGGGGACATGGGACTCAGCCCCAGCATTTT. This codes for CASRRGHGTQPQHF.

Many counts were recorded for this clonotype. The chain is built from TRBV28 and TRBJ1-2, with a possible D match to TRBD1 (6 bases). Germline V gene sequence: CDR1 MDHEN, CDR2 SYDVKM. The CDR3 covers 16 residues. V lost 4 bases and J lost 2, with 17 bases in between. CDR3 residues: CASSYLRTGPNYGYTF. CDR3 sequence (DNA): TGTGCCAGCAGTTACCTAAGAACAGGGCCCAACTATGGCTACACCTTC.

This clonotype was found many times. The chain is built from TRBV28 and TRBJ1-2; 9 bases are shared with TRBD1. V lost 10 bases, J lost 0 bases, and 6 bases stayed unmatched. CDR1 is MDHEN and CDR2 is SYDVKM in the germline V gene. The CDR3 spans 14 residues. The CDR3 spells CAIETGGPNYGYTF. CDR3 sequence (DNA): TGTGCCATCGAGACAGGGGGGCCTAACTATGGCTACACCTTC.

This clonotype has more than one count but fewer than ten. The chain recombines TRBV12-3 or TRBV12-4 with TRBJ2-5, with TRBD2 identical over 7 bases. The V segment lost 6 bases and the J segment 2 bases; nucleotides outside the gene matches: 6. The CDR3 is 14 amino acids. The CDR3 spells CASSPGGSQETQYF. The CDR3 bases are TGTGCCAGCAGCCCCGGCGGGAGTCAAGAGACCCAGTACTTC.

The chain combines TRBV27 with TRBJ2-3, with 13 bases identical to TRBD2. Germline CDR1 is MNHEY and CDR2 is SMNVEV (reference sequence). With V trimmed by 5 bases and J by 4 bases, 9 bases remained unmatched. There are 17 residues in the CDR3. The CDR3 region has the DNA TGTGCCAGCAGTGATCCGGGACTAGCGGGGTCAGCAGATACGCAGTATTTT. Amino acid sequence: CASSDPGLAGSADTQYF.

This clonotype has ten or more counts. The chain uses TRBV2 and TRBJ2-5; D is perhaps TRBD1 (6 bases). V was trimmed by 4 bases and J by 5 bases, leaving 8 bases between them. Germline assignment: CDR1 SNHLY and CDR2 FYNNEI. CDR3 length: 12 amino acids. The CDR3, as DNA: TGTGCCAGCAGTGCTAGGGGGGAGACCCAGTACTTC. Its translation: CASSARGETQYF.

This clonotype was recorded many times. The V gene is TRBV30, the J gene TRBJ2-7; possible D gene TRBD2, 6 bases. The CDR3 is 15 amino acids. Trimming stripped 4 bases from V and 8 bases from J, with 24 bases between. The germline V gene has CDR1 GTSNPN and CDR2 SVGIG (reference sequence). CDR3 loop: CAWKRADTDITQQYF. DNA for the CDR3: TGTGCCTGGAAGCGGGCCGACACGGATATTACGCAGCAGTACTTC.

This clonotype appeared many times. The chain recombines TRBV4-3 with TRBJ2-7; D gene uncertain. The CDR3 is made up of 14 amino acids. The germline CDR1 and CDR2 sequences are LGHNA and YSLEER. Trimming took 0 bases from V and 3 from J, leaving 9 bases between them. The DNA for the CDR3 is TGCGCCAGCAGCCAAGATTGGAAGGACTACGAGCAGTACTTC. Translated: CASSQDWKDYEQYF.

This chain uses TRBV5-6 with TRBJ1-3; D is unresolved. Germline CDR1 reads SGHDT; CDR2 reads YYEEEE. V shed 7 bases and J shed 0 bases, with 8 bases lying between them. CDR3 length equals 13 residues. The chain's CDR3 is CASLHYSGNTIYF. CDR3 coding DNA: TGTGCCAGCCTCCACTACTCTGGAAACACCATATATTTT.

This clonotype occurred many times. The CDR3 sequence is CASSLRDRGYEQYF. The DNA of the CDR3 is TGTGCCAGCAGTCTTAGGGACAGGGGATACGAGCAGTACTTC. The V gene is TRBV27, the J gene TRBJ2-7; TRBD1 matches 10 bases. The CDR3 has 14 amino acids. V shed 5 bases, J shed 4 bases, and the junction held 5 bases outside the gene matches. CDR1 is MNHEY, CDR2 SMNVEV, per germline (reference sequence).

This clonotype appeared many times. Here the CDR3 reads CASSLILEKTQYF. CDR3 sequence (DNA): TGTGCCAGCAGCTTGATTTTGGAAAAGACCCAGTACTTC. The chain has TRBV5-8 and TRBJ2-5; D is unclear. V lost 1 base to trimming and J lost 6 bases, with 10 bases between them. Germline V gene lookup returns CDR1 SGHTS and CDR2 YDEGEE. There are 13 residues in the CDR3.

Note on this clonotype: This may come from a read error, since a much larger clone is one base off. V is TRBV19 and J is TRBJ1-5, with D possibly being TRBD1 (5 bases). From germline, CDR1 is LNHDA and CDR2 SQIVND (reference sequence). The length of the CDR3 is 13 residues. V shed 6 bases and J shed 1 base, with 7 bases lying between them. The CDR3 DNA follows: TGTGCCAGTAGCCGACAGAGCAATCAGCCCCAGCATTTT. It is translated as CASSRQSNQPQHF.

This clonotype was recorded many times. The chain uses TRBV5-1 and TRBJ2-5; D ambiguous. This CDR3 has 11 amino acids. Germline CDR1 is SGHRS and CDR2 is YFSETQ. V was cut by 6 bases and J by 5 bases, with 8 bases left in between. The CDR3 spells CASKVGETQYF. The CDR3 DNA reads TGCGCCAGCAAAGTCGGGGAGACCCAGTACTTC. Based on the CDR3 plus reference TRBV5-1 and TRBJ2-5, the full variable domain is KAGVTQTPRYLIKTRGQQVTLSCSPISGHRSVSWYQQTPGQGLQFLFEYFSETQRNKGNFPGRFSGRQFSNSRSEMNVSTLELGDSALYLCASKVGETQYFGPGTRLLVL.

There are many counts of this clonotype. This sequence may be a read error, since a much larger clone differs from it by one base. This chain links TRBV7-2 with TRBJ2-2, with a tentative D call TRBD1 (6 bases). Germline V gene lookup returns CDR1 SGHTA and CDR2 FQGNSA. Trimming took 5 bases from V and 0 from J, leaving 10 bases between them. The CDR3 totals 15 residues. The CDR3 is CASSLGTPNTGELFF. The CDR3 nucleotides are TGTGCCAGCAGCCTCGGGACACCGAACACCGGGGAGCTGTTTTTT.

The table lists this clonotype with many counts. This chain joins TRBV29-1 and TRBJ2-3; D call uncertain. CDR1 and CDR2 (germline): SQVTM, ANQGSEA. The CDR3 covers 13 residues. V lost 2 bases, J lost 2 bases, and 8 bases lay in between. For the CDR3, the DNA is TGCAGCGTTGAACAAGACCACACAGATACGCAGTATTTT. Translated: CSVEQDHTDTQYF.

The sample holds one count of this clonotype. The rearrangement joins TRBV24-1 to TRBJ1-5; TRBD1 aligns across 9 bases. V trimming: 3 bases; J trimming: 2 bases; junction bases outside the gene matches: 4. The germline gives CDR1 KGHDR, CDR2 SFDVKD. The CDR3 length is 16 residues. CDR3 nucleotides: TGTGCCACCAGTGATGGGGACAGGGTAGGCAATCAGCCCCAGCATTTT. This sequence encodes CATSDGDRVGNQPQHF.

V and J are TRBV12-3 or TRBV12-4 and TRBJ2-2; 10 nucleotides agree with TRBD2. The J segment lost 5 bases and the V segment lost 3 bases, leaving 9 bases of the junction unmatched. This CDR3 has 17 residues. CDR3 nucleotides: TGTGCCAGCAGTTTTACAGCGGGAGGGCCAGGGACCGGGGAGCTGTTTTTT. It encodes CASSFTAGGPGTGELFF.

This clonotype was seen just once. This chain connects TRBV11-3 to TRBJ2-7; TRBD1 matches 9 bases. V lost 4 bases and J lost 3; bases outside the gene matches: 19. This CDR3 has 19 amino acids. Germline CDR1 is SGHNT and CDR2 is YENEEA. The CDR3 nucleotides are TGTGCCAGCAGCTCCCGGGACAGGGTTATAGCCGCCCCTGTCTACGAGCAGTACTTC. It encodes CASSSRDRVIAAPVYEQYF.

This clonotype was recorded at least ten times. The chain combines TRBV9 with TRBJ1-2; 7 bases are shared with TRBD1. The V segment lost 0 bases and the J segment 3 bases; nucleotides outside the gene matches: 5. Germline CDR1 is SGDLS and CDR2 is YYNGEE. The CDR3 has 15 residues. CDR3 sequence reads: CASSVDGRGDYGYTF. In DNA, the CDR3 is TGTGCCAGCAGCGTAGATGGCAGGGGGGACTATGGCTACACCTTC.

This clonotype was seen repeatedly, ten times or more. The CDR3 region has the DNA TGTGCCAGCAGTTTAAAGACTAGCGGGACGCGGACCGGGGAGCTGTTTTTT. Translated, it gives CASSLKTSGTRTGELFF. The V call is TRBV27, the J call TRBJ2-2; TRBD2 matches 11 bases. The germline CDR1 and CDR2 sequences are MNHEY and SMNVEV (reference sequence). The CDR3 length is 17 residues. J lost 5 bases, V lost 2 bases, and 7 bases had no gene match.

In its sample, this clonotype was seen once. The CDR3 DNA reads as TGTGCCAGCAGTCGCCTGAGACTAGCGGGAGGGAAGTACGAGCAGTACTTC. It translates to CASSRLRLAGGKYEQYF. The chain couples TRBV12-3 or TRBV12-4 to TRBJ2-7; 14 bases fit TRBD2. V was clipped by 5 bases and J by 4 bases; unmatched bases: 10. This CDR3 is built from 17 residues.